The 14 T cell receptor beta chains in this list originate from one sample, sequenced in a study of cytomegalovirus exposure and HLA in healthy donors. PCR employed 60 Vbeta and 13 Jbeta primers. The data were produced by immunoSEQ multiplex PCR, yet TCRdb's version contains in-frame clones alone and is incomplete. The table shows around 110,000 clones, with under 80% occurring only once. The sequencing input was PBMCs. The origin of the receptors is a man between 60 and 75 years old in good health and CMV-seronegative.

The chain combines TRBV9 with TRBJ1-4; 8 bases are shared with TRBD1. CDR3 size: 15 residues. From germline, CDR1 is SGDLS and CDR2 YYNGEE. Unmatched junction bases numbered 8, after V lost 3 bases and J lost 7 bases. The CDR3 reads CASSAPGGSGEKLFF. As DNA, the CDR3 is TGTGCCAGCAGCGCACCAGGGGGCTCGGGTGAAAAACTGTTTTTT.

This chain uses TRBV6-5 with TRBJ1-2, with 8 bases matching TRBD1. J gave up 5 bases and V 2 bases, and 7 bases lay outside the gene matches. Germline V CDR1 and CDR2: MNHEY, SVGAGI. CDR3 length: 15 amino acids. This CDR3 is CASSYVQGARYGYTF. CDR3 sequence (DNA): TGTGCCAGCAGTTACGTTCAGGGGGCGCGGTATGGCTACACCTTC.

The chain links TRBV29-1 to TRBJ1-5, with unresolved D. CDR3 length: 14 residues. The V gene lost 3 bases and the J gene lost 1 base, with 10 bases spanning the gap. Per the germline V gene, CDR1 is SQVTM and CDR2 is ANQGSEA. The CDR3 nucleotides read TGCAGCGTTGATTGGGAGCCGAGCAATCAGCCCCAGCATTTT. Translating it yields CSVDWEPSNQPQHF. Full variable domain (rest looked up from reference TRBV29-1 and TRBJ1-5): SAVISQKPSRDICQRGTSLTIQCQVDSQVTMMFWYRQQPGQSLTLIATANQGSEATYESGFVIDKFPISRPNLTFSTLTVSNMSPEDSSIYLCSVDWEPSNQPQHFGDGTRLSIL.

This clone has a single count. This chain connects TRBV2 to TRBJ2-5; 9 bases align to TRBD1. The CDR3 totals 14 residues. Germline CDR1 and CDR2: SNHLY and FYNNEI. V shed 5 bases, J shed 5 bases, and the junction held 6 bases outside the gene matches. This chain's CDR3 is CASSWDRAGETQYF. The CDR3 DNA is TGTGCCAGCAGTTGGGACAGGGCCGGGGAGACCCAGTACTTC.

V usage is TRBV7-6 and J usage is TRBJ2-5; 8 bases map to TRBD1. CDR1 SGHVS and CDR2 FNYEAQ come from the germline V gene. The CDR3 has 17 residues. V dropped 5 bases and J dropped 4; count of bases not matched to a gene: 15. CDR3 amino acids: CASSPTRVAGGLETQYF. For the CDR3, the DNA is TGTGCCAGCAGCCCAACGCGTGTGGCAGGGGGCTTAGAGACCCAGTACTTC.

Details on this clone: Distinct nucleotide sequences in the sample also encode this CDR3. This rearrangement joins TRBV6-1 to TRBJ1-4; D might be TRBD1 (6 bases). The germline CDR1 and CDR2 sequences are MNHNS and SASEGT. The CDR3 spans 15 residues. V gave up 0 bases and J gave up 8 bases, with 13 bases separating them. CDR3 coding DNA: TGTGCCAGCAGTGAAGCGCTCCCGACAGGCGAAAAACTGTTTTTT. Protein product: CASSEALPTGEKLFF.

The chain couples TRBV5-4 to TRBJ1-1; 10 nucleotides match TRBD1. This CDR3 spans 14 amino acids. CDR1 is SGHNT and CDR2 is YYREEE in the germline V gene (reference sequence). Trimming at V came to 4 bases and at J to 5 bases, leaving 5 bases not matched to a gene. The CDR3 sequence: CASSLDRGETEAFF. CDR3 nucleotide sequence: TGTGCCAGCAGCCTGGACAGGGGGGAAACTGAAGCTTTCTTT. The variable domain in full, completed from reference TRBV5-4 and TRBJ1-1, reads ETGVTQSPTHLIKTRGQQVTLRCSSQSGHNTVSWYQQALGQGPQFIFQYYREEENGRGNFPPRFSGLQFPNYSSELNVNALELDDSALYLCASSLDRGETEAFFGQGTRLTVV.

The count of this clone is one. This sample also contains other DNA sequences that code for the same CDR3. The rearrangement links TRBV30 to TRBJ2-1, with 9 positions matching TRBD2. This CDR3 region has 16 residues. J was trimmed by 8 bases and V by 2 bases; bases with no gene match: 13. Germline V gene lookup returns CDR1 GTSNPN and CDR2 SVGIG (reference sequence). Here the CDR3 DNA reads TGTGCCTGGAGTCCAAGTCCAGCGGGGGGCCGCCATGAGCAGTTCTTC. This codes for CAWSPSPAGGRHEQFF. Supplemented by reference TRBV30 and TRBJ2-1, the full variable domain reads SQTIHQWPATLVQPVGSPLSLECTVEGTSNPNLYWYRQAAGRGLQLLFYSVGIGQISSEVPQNLSASRPQDRQFILSSKKLLLSDSGFYLCAWSPSPAGGRHEQFFGPGTRLTVL.

V usage is TRBV18 and J usage is TRBJ1-2, with 9 nucleotides matching TRBD1. With 3 bases clipped from V and 3 bases from J, the junction kept 8 bases outside the gene matches. This CDR3 spans 16 amino acids. Germline-derived CDR1 and CDR2 are KGHSH and LQKENI. Here the CDR3 reads CASSPIRDRVDYGYTF. In DNA, the CDR3 is TGTGCCAGCTCACCGATCCGGGACAGGGTAGACTATGGCTACACCTTC.

This clone was detected once. The J gene is TRBJ2-1, the V gene TRBV6-5; TRBD2 matches 8 bases. The CDR3 has 16 residues. Trimming removed 2 bases from V and 6 bases from J; junction bases left unmatched: 9. Germline assignment: CDR1 MNHEY and CDR2 SVGAGI. CDR3 sequence: CASSYLLRGDPNEQFF. Here the CDR3 DNA reads TGTGCCAGCAGTTACCTCCTGCGGGGGGATCCCAATGAGCAGTTCTTC.

This clone has a single count. Compared with germline, one end of the junction differs, possibly owing to a read error. The rearrangement joins TRBV5-1 to TRBJ2-7; D perhaps matches TRBD1 (6 bases). The germline V gene has CDR1 SGHRS and CDR2 YFSETQ. CDR3 length: 15 amino acids. The DNA for the CDR3 is TGCGCCAGCAGCTTGGACAACAGGGTTCGCGACGAGCAGTGCTTC. It codes for CASSLDNRVRDEQCF.

The chain carries TRBV4-2 and TRBJ2-5; 10 nucleotides align to TRBD2. This CDR3 contains 17 residues. The V gene end was trimmed by 1 base and the J gene end by 5 bases; junction bases not matched to a gene: 10. Germline CDR1 reads LGHNA; CDR2 reads YNFKEQ. DNA for the CDR3: TGTGCCAGCAGCCAAGTGGGGAGTAGCGGGGGGACGGAGACCCAGTACTTC. This encodes CASSQVGSSGGTETQYF.

The V gene is TRBV2, the J gene TRBJ2-5; 9 nucleotides align to TRBD1. CDR1 and CDR2 from the germline V gene are SNHLY and FYNNEI. The V and J ends lost 7 bases and 5 bases, in that order; junction bases with no gene match: 2. The CDR3 contains 12 residues. DNA for the CDR3: TGTGCCAGCAACGACAGGGGGGAGACCCAGTACTTC. Amino acids: CASNDRGETQYF.

The gene calls are TRBV7-6 and TRBJ1-3; D is undetermined. This CDR3 is built from 15 residues. The germline V and J ends were trimmed by 0 bases and 4 bases, with 10 bases remaining between them. Per germline, CDR1 SGHVS and CDR2 FNYEAQ. The DNA for the CDR3 is TGTGCCAGCAGCTTAGCACGGTCGACAGGAAACACCATATATTTT. It is translated as CASSLARSTGNTIYF.